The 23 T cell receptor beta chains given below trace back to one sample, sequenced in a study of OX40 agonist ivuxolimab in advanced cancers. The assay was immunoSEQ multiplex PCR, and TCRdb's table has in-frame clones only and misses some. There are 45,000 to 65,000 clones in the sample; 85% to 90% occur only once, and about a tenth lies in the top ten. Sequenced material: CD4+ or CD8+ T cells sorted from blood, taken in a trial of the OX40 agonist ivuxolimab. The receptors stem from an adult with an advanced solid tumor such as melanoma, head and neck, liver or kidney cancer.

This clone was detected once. The CDR3 loop is CASSFRGGSADTQYF. The CDR3 nucleotides read TGTGCCAGCAGCTTCCGGGGCGGGAGCGCAGATACGCAGTATTTT. The chain is built from TRBV7-3 and TRBJ2-3; 7 bases align to TRBD2. V lost 3 bases, J lost 4 bases, and 7 bases stayed unmatched. This CDR3 region has 15 residues. Germline CDR1 is SGHTA and CDR2 is FQGTGA.

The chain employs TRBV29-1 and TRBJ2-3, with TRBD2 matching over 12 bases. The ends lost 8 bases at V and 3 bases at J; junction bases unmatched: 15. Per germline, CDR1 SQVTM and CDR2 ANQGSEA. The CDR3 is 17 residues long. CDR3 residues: CSHTSSGRGVGTDTQYF. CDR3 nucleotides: TGCAGCCACACCTCTAGCGGGAGGGGTGTGGGGACAGATACGCAGTATTTT.

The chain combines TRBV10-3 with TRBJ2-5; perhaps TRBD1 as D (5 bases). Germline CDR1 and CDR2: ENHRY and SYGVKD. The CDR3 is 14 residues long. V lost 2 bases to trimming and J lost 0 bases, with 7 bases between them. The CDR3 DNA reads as TGTGCCATCAGTGAGGGACACTACCAAGAGACCCAGTACTTC. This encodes CAISEGHYQETQYF.

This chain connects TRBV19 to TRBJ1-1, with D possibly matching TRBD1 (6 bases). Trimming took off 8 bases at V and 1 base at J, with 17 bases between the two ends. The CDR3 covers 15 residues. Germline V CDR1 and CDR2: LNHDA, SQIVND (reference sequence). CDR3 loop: CASSTGHGPNTEAFF. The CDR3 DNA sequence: TGTGCCAGTTCGACGGGACACGGACCGAACACTGAAGCTTTCTTT.

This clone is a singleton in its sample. The DNA for the CDR3 is TGTGCCAGCAACCTAGGGGTGGATAATTCACCCCTCCACTTT. It translates to CASNLGVDNSPLHF. V gene TRBV28 combines with J gene TRBJ1-6; tentative D call: TRBD1 (5 bases). The V gene lost 7 bases and the J gene lost 5 bases, with 12 bases spanning the gap. Germline V gives CDR1 MDHEN, CDR2 SYDVKM. The CDR3 is 14 residues long.

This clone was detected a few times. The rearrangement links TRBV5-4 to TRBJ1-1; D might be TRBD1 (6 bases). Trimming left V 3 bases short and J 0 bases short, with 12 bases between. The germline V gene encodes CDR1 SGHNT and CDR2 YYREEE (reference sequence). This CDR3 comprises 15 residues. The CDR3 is CASSSPDRMNTEAFF. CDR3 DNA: TGTGCCAGCAGCTCCCCAGACAGGATGAACACTGAAGCTTTCTTT.

CDR3 residues: CASSEETGQGHNEQFF. DNA of the CDR3: TGCGCCAGCAGTGAGGAGACGGGACAGGGGCACAATGAGCAGTTCTTC. The chain links TRBV10-1 to TRBJ2-1; 10 bases are shared with TRBD1. The length of the CDR3 is 16 residues. The germline V gene has CDR1 WNHNN and CDR2 SYGVQD (reference sequence). Germline trimming cut 2 bases from V and 5 bases from J; bases unmatched to any gene: 6.

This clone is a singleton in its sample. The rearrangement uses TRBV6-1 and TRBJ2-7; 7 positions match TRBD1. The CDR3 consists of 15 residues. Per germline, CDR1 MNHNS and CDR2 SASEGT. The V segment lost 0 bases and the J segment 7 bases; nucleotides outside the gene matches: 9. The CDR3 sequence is CASSEAKGQLIEQYF. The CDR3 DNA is TGTGCCAGCAGTGAAGCGAAGGGACAGTTAATAGAGCAGTACTTC.

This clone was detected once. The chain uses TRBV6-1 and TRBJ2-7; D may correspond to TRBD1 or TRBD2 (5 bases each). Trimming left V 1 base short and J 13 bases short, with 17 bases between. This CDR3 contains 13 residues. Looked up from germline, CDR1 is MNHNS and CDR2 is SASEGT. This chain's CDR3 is CASSEEAGTPLYF. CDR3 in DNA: TGTGCCAGCAGTGAAGAAGCAGGGACCCCGTTATACTTC.

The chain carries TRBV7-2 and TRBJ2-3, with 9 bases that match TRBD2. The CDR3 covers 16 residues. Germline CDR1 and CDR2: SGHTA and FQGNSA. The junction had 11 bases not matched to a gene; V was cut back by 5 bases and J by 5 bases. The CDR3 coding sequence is TGTGCCAGCAGCATCACCGGGACAGCGGGGGGAGATACGCAGTATTTT. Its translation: CASSITGTAGGDTQYF.

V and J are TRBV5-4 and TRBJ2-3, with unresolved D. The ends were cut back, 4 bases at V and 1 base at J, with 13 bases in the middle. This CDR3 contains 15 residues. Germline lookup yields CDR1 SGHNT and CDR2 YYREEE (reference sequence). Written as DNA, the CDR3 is TGTGCCAGCAGCGATGACCCCCGGGGCACAGATACGCAGTATTTT. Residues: CASSDDPRGTDTQYF.

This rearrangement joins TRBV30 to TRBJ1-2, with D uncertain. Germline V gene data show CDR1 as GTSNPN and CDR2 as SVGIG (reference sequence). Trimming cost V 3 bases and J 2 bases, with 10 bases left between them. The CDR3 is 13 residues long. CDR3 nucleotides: TGTGCCTGGAGGGTGCGGGCCAACTATGGCTACACCTTC. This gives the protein CAWRVRANYGYTF. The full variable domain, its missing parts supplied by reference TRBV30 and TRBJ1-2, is SQTIHQWPATLVQPVGSPLSLECTVEGTSNPNLYWYRQAAGRGLQLLFYSVGIGQISSEVPQNLSASRPQDRQFILSSKKLLLSDSGFYLCAWRVRANYGYTFGSGTRLTVV.

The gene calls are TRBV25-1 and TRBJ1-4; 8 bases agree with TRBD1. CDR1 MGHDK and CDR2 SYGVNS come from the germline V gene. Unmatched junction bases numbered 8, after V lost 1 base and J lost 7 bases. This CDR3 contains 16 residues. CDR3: CASSESSGQAREKLFF. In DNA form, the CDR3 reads TGTGCCAGCAGTGAATCCTCGGGACAGGCACGTGAAAAACTGTTTTTT.

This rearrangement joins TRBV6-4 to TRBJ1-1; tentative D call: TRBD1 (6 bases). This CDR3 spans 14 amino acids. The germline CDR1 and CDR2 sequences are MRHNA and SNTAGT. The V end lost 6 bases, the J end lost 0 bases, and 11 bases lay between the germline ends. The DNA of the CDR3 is TGTGCCAGCAGATCAACAGGGATGAACACTGAAGCTTTCTTT. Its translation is CASRSTGMNTEAFF.

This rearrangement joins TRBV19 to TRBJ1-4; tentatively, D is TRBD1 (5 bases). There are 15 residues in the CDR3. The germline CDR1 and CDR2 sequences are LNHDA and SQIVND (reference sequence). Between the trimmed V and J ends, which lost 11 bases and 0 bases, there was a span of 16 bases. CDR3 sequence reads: CASAAGVPTNEKLFF. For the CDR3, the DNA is TGTGCCTCAGCGGCGGGGGTTCCAACTAATGAAAAACTGTTTTTT.

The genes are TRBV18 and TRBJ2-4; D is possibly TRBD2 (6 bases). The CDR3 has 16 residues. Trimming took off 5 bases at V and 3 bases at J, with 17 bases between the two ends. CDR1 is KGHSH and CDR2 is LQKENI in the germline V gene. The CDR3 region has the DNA TGTGCCAGCTCAGGGACTCTACACTGGGGCAAAAACATTCAGTACTTC. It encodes CASSGTLHWGKNIQYF.

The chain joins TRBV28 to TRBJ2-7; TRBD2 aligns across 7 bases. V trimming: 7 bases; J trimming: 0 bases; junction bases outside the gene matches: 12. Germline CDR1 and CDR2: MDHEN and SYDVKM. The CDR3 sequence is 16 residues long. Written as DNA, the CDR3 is TGTGCCAGCAAATCCATTTGGCGGGAGCTCTCCTACGAGCAGTACTTC. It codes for CASKSIWRELSYEQYF.

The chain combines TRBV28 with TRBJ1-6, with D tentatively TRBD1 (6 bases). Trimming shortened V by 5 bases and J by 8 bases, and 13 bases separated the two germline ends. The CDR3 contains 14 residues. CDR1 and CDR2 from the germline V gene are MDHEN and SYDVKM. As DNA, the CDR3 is TGTGCCAGCAGTAGCGACAGGTGGGATTCACCCCTCCACTTT. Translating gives CASSSDRWDSPLHF.

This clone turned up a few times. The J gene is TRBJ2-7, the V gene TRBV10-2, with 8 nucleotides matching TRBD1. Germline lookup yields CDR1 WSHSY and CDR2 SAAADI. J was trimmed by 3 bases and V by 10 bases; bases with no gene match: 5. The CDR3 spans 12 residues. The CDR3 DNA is TGCGCCACCTCAGGGACAGGCTACGAGCAGTACTTC. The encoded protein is CATSGTGYEQYF.

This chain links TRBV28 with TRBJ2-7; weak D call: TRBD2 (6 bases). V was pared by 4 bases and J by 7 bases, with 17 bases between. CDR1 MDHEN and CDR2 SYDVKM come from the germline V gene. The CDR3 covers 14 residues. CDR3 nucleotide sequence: TGTGCCAGCAGTTCCCCCAGTGCGGGATCGGAGCAGTACTTC. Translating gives CASSSPSAGSEQYF.

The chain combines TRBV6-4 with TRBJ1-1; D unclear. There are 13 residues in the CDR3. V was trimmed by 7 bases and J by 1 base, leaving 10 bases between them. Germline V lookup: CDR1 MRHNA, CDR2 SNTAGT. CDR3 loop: CASTIRENTEAFF. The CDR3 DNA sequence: TGTGCCAGCACTATCAGAGAGAACACTGAAGCTTTCTTT.

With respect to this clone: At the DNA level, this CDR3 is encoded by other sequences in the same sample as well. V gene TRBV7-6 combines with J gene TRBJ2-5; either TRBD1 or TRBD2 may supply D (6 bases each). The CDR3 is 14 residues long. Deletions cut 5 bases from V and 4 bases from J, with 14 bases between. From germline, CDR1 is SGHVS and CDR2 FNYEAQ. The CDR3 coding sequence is TGTGCCAGCAGCAGCCAACAGGGAGGAGAGACCCAGTACTTC. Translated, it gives CASSSQQGGETQYF.

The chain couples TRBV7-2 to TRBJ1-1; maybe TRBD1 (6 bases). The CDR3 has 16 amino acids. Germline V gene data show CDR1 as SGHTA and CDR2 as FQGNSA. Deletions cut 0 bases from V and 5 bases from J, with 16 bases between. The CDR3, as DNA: TGTGCCAGCAGCTTAGCGTCTGGCAGGGGAGGGACTGAAGCTTTCTTT. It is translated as CASSLASGRGGTEAFF. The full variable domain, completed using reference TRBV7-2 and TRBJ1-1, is GAGVSQSPSNKVTEKGKDVELRCDPISGHTALYWYRQSLGQGLEFLIYFQGNSAPDKSGLPSDRFSAERTGGSVSTLTIQRTQQEDSAVYLCASSLASGRGGTEAFFGQGTRLTVV.